Shown below are 31 T cell receptor beta chains from a single sample sequenced in a study of OX40 agonist ivuxolimab in advanced cancers. Libraries were prepared by immunoSEQ multiplex PCR; TCRdb keeps only in-frame clonotypes and omits some of them. This table holds around 40,000 clones, roughly 80% found once. The sample here was CD4+ or CD8+ T cells sorted from blood, taken in a trial of the OX40 agonist ivuxolimab. The receptors stem from an adult with an advanced solid tumor such as melanoma, head and neck, liver or kidney cancer.

The CDR3 sequence is CASKISRTGTNTQYF. In DNA, the CDR3 is TGTGCCAGTAAGATCTCTCGGACAGGGACAAATACGCAGTATTTT. The rearrangement links TRBV19 to TRBJ2-3; 8 bases fit TRBD1. V was clipped by 7 bases and J by 7 bases; unmatched bases: 13. The germline V gene has CDR1 LNHDA and CDR2 SQIVND (reference sequence). This CDR3 region has 15 residues. The full variable domain, completed using reference TRBV19 and TRBJ2-3, is DGGITQSPKYLFRKEGQNVTLSCEQNLNHDAMYWYRQDPGQGLRLIYYSQIVNDFQKGDIAEGYSVSREKKESFPLTVTSAQKNPTAFYLCASKISRTGTNTQYFGPGTRLTVL.

V gene TRBV28 combines with J gene TRBJ1-2, with 8 bases identical to TRBD1. The CDR3 covers 15 residues. V dropped 2 bases and J dropped 6; count of bases not matched to a gene: 8. The germline V gene encodes CDR1 MDHEN and CDR2 SYDVKM. CDR3 loop: CASSLDRGHLNGYTF. CDR3 sequence (DNA): TGTGCCAGCAGTTTAGACAGGGGCCATTTGAATGGCTACACCTTC.

This chain connects TRBV4-2 to TRBJ2-7; D remains ambiguous. CDR3 length: 13 residues. Germline V lookup: CDR1 LGHNA, CDR2 YNFKEQ. The V end lost 5 bases, the J end lost 2 bases, and 10 bases lay between the germline ends. CDR3 bases: TGTGCCAGCAGCACCCAAGGAACCTACGAGCAGTACTTC. It yields the protein CASSTQGTYEQYF.

This chain uses TRBV28 with TRBJ2-3, with TRBD2 matching over 8 bases. This CDR3 is 15 amino acids long. Germline V gene data show CDR1 as MDHEN and CDR2 as SYDVKM. The trim removed 9 bases at V and 4 bases at J, leaving 12 bases unmatched. The CDR3 DNA reads TGTGCCAGTCAGGTGGGCGGGAGGACCGCAGATACGCAGTATTTT. It yields the protein CASQVGGRTADTQYF.

Here the CDR3 reads CASKPAGWAGDTQYF. CDR3 nucleotide sequence: TGTGCCAGTAAGCCTGCAGGTTGGGCCGGAGATACGCAGTATTTT. The rearrangement uses TRBV19 and TRBJ2-3; the D is unclear. This CDR3 comprises 15 residues. With 7 bases removed from V and 5 bases from J, the gap between germline ends came to 19 bases. CDR1 LNHDA and CDR2 SQIVND come from the germline V gene (reference sequence).

The chain carries TRBV29-1 and TRBJ1-1; D gene ambiguous. The CDR3 consists of 11 residues. Trimming stripped 5 bases from V and 1 base from J, with 5 bases between. Germline-derived CDR1 and CDR2 are SQVTM and ANQGSEA. CDR3 protein: CSVNQNTEAFF. CDR3 nucleotide sequence: TGCAGCGTTAATCAGAACACTGAAGCTTTCTTT.

The genes are TRBV19 and TRBJ1-5; D remains ambiguous. The CDR3 is 12 residues long. Per the germline V gene, CDR1 is LNHDA and CDR2 is SQIVND (reference sequence). V lost 2 bases to trimming and J lost 6 bases, with 5 bases between them. The CDR3 here is CASSIPGQPQHF. The CDR3 DNA reads TGTGCCAGTAGTATACCCGGTCAGCCCCAGCATTTT.

The chain uses TRBV19 and TRBJ2-3, with a weak D call TRBD2 (5 bases). Germline CDR1 reads LNHDA; CDR2 reads SQIVND (reference sequence). The CDR3 has 16 residues. The V gene lost 3 bases and the J gene lost 0 bases, with 13 bases spanning the gap. The CDR3 region has the DNA TGTGCCAGTAGTATTTCGCACAGAGGGAGCACAGATACGCAGTATTTT. This sequence encodes CASSISHRGSTDTQYF. Together with reference TRBV19 and TRBJ2-3, the CDR3 gives the full variable domain: DGGITQSPKYLFRKEGQNVTLSCEQNLNHDAMYWYRQDPGQGLRLIYYSQIVNDFQKGDIAEGYSVSREKKESFPLTVTSAQKNPTAFYLCASSISHRGSTDTQYFGPGTRLTVL.

The chain couples TRBV5-4 to TRBJ2-1, with 11 nucleotides matching TRBD2. The CDR3 covers 16 residues. J gave up 5 bases and V 3 bases, and 7 bases lay outside the gene matches. Germline assignment: CDR1 SGHNT and CDR2 YYREEE (reference sequence). The CDR3 loop reads CASSSRLAGGDNEQFF. In nucleotides, the CDR3 is TGTGCCAGCAGCTCTCGGCTAGCGGGGGGCGACAATGAGCAGTTCTTC.

The chain couples TRBV9 to TRBJ1-1; no reliable D call. The CDR3 spans 13 residues. With 3 bases removed from V and 4 bases from J, the gap between germline ends came to 10 bases. Germline-derived CDR1 and CDR2 are SGDLS and YYNGEE. The CDR3 DNA follows: TGTGCCAGCAGCGGTAGCAGGAGCACTGAAGCTTTCTTT. Residues: CASSGSRSTEAFF.

This clone was seen a few times. This chain links TRBV2 with TRBJ2-5; D is unclear. Germline loops: CDR1 SNHLY, CDR2 FYNNEI. This CDR3 is built from 14 residues. The V end was cut by 2 bases, the J end by 7 bases, with 14 bases between. Here the CDR3 reads CASSEKAPLGTQYF. CDR3 bases: TGTGCCAGCAGTGAAAAAGCGCCCTTAGGGACCCAGTACTTC.

The chain links TRBV7-3 to TRBJ1-1; the D is unclear. The germline V gene encodes CDR1 SGHTA and CDR2 FQGTGA. This CDR3 is built from 13 residues. The ends were cut back, 2 bases at V and 3 bases at J, with 7 bases in the middle. Written as DNA, the CDR3 is TGTGCCAGCAGCTTATACGGGGACACTGAAGCTTTCTTT. It is translated as CASSLYGDTEAFF.

This clone was seen once. The chain employs TRBV7-2 and TRBJ2-7, with D uncertain. V was pared by 1 base and J by 9 bases, with 13 bases between. Germline assignment: CDR1 SGHTA and CDR2 FQGNSA. The CDR3 runs 13 residues. The CDR3: CASSLDGVLGQYF. CDR3 bases: TGTGCCAGCAGCTTAGACGGTGTTCTTGGGCAGTACTTC.

The V call is TRBV7-9, the J call TRBJ1-1; 10 bases are a match to TRBD1. The length of the CDR3 is 15 residues. The V segment lost 4 bases and the J segment 1 base; nucleotides outside the gene matches: 3. CDR1 and CDR2 (germline): SEHNR, FQNEAQ (reference sequence). The CDR3 nucleotides read TGTGCCAGCAGCTACTGGGACAGGGGGAACACTGAAGCTTTCTTT. It encodes CASSYWDRGNTEAFF.

The CDR3 DNA follows: TGTGCCAGCAGCGTAGGCCCGGGAGGGCCGGGTGAGCAGTTCTTC. Protein product: CASSVGPGGPGEQFF. The J gene is TRBJ2-1, the V gene TRBV9; TRBD2 matches 8 bases. The CDR3 is made up of 15 amino acids. Unmatched junction bases numbered 8, after V lost 0 bases and J lost 9 bases. Germline CDR1 is SGDLS and CDR2 is YYNGEE.

The rearrangement links TRBV11-2 to TRBJ1-1; perhaps TRBD1 as D (5 bases). Trimming stripped 5 bases from V and 8 bases from J, with 12 bases between. This CDR3 has 12 amino acids. CDR1 and CDR2 from the germline V gene are SGHAT and FQNNGV. The CDR3 protein is CASSTLRTEAFF. CDR3 coding DNA: TGTGCCAGCAGCACCCTTCGGACAGAAGCTTTCTTT.

About this clone itself: At one boundary the junction diverges from the germline segment, which might be a read error. The chain recombines TRBV7-3 with TRBJ2-7, with unresolved D. The CDR3 consists of 15 residues. Germline V lookup: CDR1 SGHTA, CDR2 FQGTGA. The CDR3 reads CASSQAIGSSYEQYF. CDR3 DNA sequence: TGCGCCAGCAGCCAAGCTATTGGTAGCTCCTACGAGCAGTACTTC. The full variable domain, rest sourced from reference TRBV7-3 and TRBJ2-7, is GAGVSQTPSNKVTEKGKYVELRCDPISGHTALYWYRQSLGQGPEFLIYFQGTGAADDSGLPNDRFFAVRPEGSVSTLKIQRTERGDSAVYLCASSQAIGSSYEQYFGPGTRLTVT.

The V and J genes are TRBV29-1 and TRBJ2-7, with 14 bases lining up with TRBD2. The J segment lost 3 bases and the V segment lost 6 bases, leaving 4 bases of the junction unmatched. Looked up from germline, CDR1 is SQVTM and CDR2 is ANQGSEA. The CDR3 is 14 residues long. CDR3 protein: CSVGGTSGSYEQYF. The CDR3 DNA reads TGCAGCGTAGGGGGGACTAGCGGGAGCTACGAGCAGTACTTC.

This clone was detected a few times. The chain couples TRBV5-1 to TRBJ2-1; TRBD1 might be the D (6 bases). V lost 0 bases and J 8 bases, leaving 15 bases between the germline ends. Germline-derived CDR1 and CDR2 are SGHRS and YFSETQ. The CDR3 is made up of 15 amino acids. DNA for the CDR3: TGCGCCAGCAGCTTGGAAGGCAGGGGCGTCCATGAGCAGTTCTTC. As protein: CASSLEGRGVHEQFF. Based on the CDR3 plus reference TRBV5-1 and TRBJ2-1, the full variable domain is KAGVTQTPRYLIKTRGQQVTLSCSPISGHRSVSWYQQTPGQGLQFLFEYFSETQRNKGNFPGRFSGRQFSNSRSEMNVSTLELGDSALYLCASSLEGRGVHEQFFGPGTRLTVL.

The chain links TRBV28 to TRBJ2-7; D ambiguous. This CDR3 is 16 amino acids long. Trimming cost V 6 bases and J 2 bases, with 20 bases left between them. The V gene's germline CDR1 is MDHEN and CDR2 SYDVKM. The CDR3 here is CASSQSRLLPTYEQYF. The CDR3 DNA is TGTGCCAGCAGCCAGAGTCGACTCCTACCCACCTACGAGCAGTACTTC. The full variable domain, its missing parts supplied by reference TRBV28 and TRBJ2-7, is DVKVTQSSRYLVKRTGEKVFLECVQDMDHENMFWYRQDPGLGLRLIYFSYDVKMKEKGDIPEGYSVSREKKERFSLILESASTNQTSMYLCASSQSRLLPTYEQYFGPGTRLTVT.

This sequence joins TRBV18 and TRBJ2-5; 7 bases line up with TRBD2. CDR1 and CDR2 from the germline V gene are KGHSH and LQKENI. The CDR3 runs 17 residues. V was clipped by 3 bases and J by 1 base; unmatched bases: 11. The CDR3 nucleotides read TGTGCCAGCTCACCCCGACTGGGGGGAGGGCGCCAAGAGACCCAGTACTTC. This encodes CASSPRLGGGRQETQYF.

This rearrangement joins TRBV7-2 to TRBJ1-2, with D unresolved. CDR3 length equals 13 residues. Between the trimmed V and J ends, which lost 5 bases and 8 bases, there was a span of 15 bases. Germline loops: CDR1 SGHTA, CDR2 FQGNSA. The CDR3 here is CASSKDPGRGYTF. Here the CDR3 DNA reads TGTGCCAGCAGCAAGGACCCAGGAAGGGGCTACACCTTC.

This chain uses TRBV19 with TRBJ2-3, with 8 bases lining up with TRBD2. Trimming at V came to 3 bases and at J to 1 base, leaving 3 bases not matched to a gene. There are 15 residues in the CDR3. Germline lookup yields CDR1 LNHDA and CDR2 SQIVND (reference sequence). CDR3 DNA sequence: TGTGCCAGTAGTATCCCACTAGCGGGCACAGATACGCAGTATTTT. Translation gives CASSIPLAGTDTQYF. Using reference TRBV19 and TRBJ2-3 for the parts outside the CDR3, the full variable domain is DGGITQSPKYLFRKEGQNVTLSCEQNLNHDAMYWYRQDPGQGLRLIYYSQIVNDFQKGDIAEGYSVSREKKESFPLTVTSAQKNPTAFYLCASSIPLAGTDTQYFGPGTRLTVL.

This clone was picked up one time. CDR3 region: CASSLANYRELFF. In nucleotides, the CDR3 is TGTGCCAGCAGCTTAGCAAACTACCGGGAGCTGTTTTTT. The chain recombines TRBV7-2 with TRBJ2-2; D call uncertain. From germline, CDR1 is SGHTA and CDR2 FQGNSA. Trimming removed 0 bases from V and 9 bases from J, with 8 bases in between. The CDR3 spans 13 residues.

The chain combines TRBV5-4 with TRBJ1-1; D unclear. The germline gives CDR1 SGHNT, CDR2 YYREEE (reference sequence). The V gene lost 2 bases and the J gene lost 5 bases, with 13 bases spanning the gap. The CDR3 covers 14 residues. CDR3 residues: CASSFDKSLTEAFF. The CDR3 nucleotides read TGTGCCAGCAGCTTCGACAAATCGTTGACTGAAGCTTTCTTT.

This clone was picked up a small number of times. The V call is TRBV28, the J call TRBJ2-2; D may be TRBD1 (5 bases). With 7 bases removed from V and 7 bases from J, the gap between germline ends came to 19 bases. In germline, CDR1 is MDHEN, CDR2 SYDVKM. The CDR3 has 15 amino acids. CDR3 in amino acids: CASITGRTRVGELFF. The CDR3 coding sequence is TGTGCCAGCATTACAGGCAGAACTCGGGTCGGGGAGCTGTTTTTT.

The J gene is TRBJ2-1, the V gene TRBV28, with D perhaps TRBD1 or TRBD2 (7 bases each). CDR3 length: 14 amino acids. V lost 6 bases, J lost 7 bases, and 16 bases lay in between. CDR1 is MDHEN, CDR2 SYDVKM, per germline. The CDR3: CASRQGGAWNEQFF. The CDR3 coding sequence is TGTGCCAGCAGGCAGGGGGGGGCTTGGAATGAGCAGTTCTTC.

The V call is TRBV11-2, the J call TRBJ1-2; the D gene is possibly TRBD1 (5 bases). Trimming took 5 bases from V and 8 from J, leaving 21 bases between them. Germline V lookup: CDR1 SGHAT, CDR2 FQNNGV. This CDR3 is 15 amino acids long. In DNA form, the CDR3 reads TGTGCCAGCAGCCCACTTATTGGGAGGGGCAGGGGCTACACCTTC. Translated, it gives CASSPLIGRGRGYTF.

The rearrangement joins TRBV2 to TRBJ2-5; TRBD1 matches 10 bases. CDR3 length: 15 amino acids. V was pared by 6 bases and J by 1 base, with 5 bases of the junction left unmatched. Germline values: CDR1 SNHLY, CDR2 FYNNEI. The CDR3: CASRGDRGSQETQYF. CDR3 coding DNA: TGTGCCAGCAGGGGGGACAGGGGTTCCCAAGAGACCCAGTACTTC.

This rearrangement joins TRBV7-2 to TRBJ1-5; 9 bases are shared with TRBD1. The CDR3 sequence is 13 residues long. V lost 5 bases to trimming and J lost 5 bases; unmatched junction nucleotides: 1. Germline CDR1 SGHTA, CDR2 FQGNSA. DNA for the CDR3: TGTGCCAGCAGCCGGGACAGGGATCAGCCCCAGCATTTT. Protein sequence: CASSRDRDQPQHF.

The chain employs TRBV7-2 and TRBJ1-1; D possibly corresponds to TRBD1 (6 bases). Germline loops: CDR1 SGHTA, CDR2 FQGNSA. This CDR3 has 13 residues. The V gene lost 4 bases and the J gene lost 6 bases, with 12 bases spanning the gap. The CDR3 region has the DNA TGTGCCAGCAGCTATCCAGGGGACCCTGAAGCTTTCTTT. Its translation is CASSYPGDPEAFF.